The rows below give T cell receptor beta chains drawn from one sample of a study of glioma-infiltrating T cells. TCRdb itself ran the multiplex PCR reads through MiXCR, one entry per CDR3 protein. The table shows about 94,000 distinct CDR3 sequences, with about 23% occurring only once. The sample comprised glioma tissue, nonneoplastic brain tissue, or PBMCs (not recorded which). The source is a human donor with low-grade glioma or glioblastoma, undergoing nonglioma brain surgery, or in good health (not recorded which). The CDR3 runs from the conserved cysteine through the conserved F or W. D genes are given only for firm matches. Clone size, where shown, is once, few, many, or a class for clones that have expanded.

TRBJ2-1 | NA | TRBV11-2 | TRBD2 | CASSSSGAGNYNEQFF | TGTGCCAGCAGCAGCAGCGGGGCGGGAAACTACAATGAGCAGTTCTTC
TRBJ2-5 | NA | TRBV12-3/TRBV12-4 | NA | CASSSMIWSRETQYF | TGTGCCAGCAGTTCGATGATTTGGTCTAGGGAGACCCAGTACTTC
TRBJ2-1 | NA | TRBV25-1 | NA | CASSEGQSYEQFF | TGTGCCAGCAGTGAAGGACAGTCCTATGAGCAGTTCTTC
TRBJ2-3 | many | TRBV7-8 | NA | CASSPKAGNRLTDTQYF | TGTGCCAGCAGCCCAAAAGCAGGGAATAGACTCACAGATACGCAGTATTTT
TRBJ2-1 | once | TRBV5-1 | TRBD2 | CASRPGLAGGLSYNEQFF | TGCGCCAGCAGACCGGGACTAGCGGGAGGTCTGTCCTACAATGAGCAGTTCTTC
TRBJ1-5 | many | TRBV7-2 | NA | CASSPGGREPQHF | TGTGCCAGCAGCCCGGGGGGTCGGGAGCCCCAGCATTTT
TRBJ1-5 | many | TRBV20-1 | NA | CSATMATTNQPQHF | TGCAGTGCTACTATGGCCACTACTAATCAGCCCCAGCATTTT
TRBJ2-5 | NA | TRBV7-9 | NA | CASSLGHSSETQYF | TGTGCCAGCAGCTTAGGGCACAGTTCGGAGACCCAGTACTTC
TRBJ2-5 | many | TRBV6-6 | NA | CASSYPSREETQYF | TGTGCCAGCAGTTACCCCAGCAGAGAAGAGACCCAGTACTTC
TRBJ2-1 | many | TRBV11-2 | TRBD2 | CASSLYRGRAGYEQFF | TGTGCCAGCAGCTTATATCGAGGGAGGGCCGGGTATGAGCAGTTCTTC
TRBJ2-3 | NA | TRBV12-3/TRBV12-4 | NA | CASTPRGLTDTQYF | TGTGCCAGCACCCCTAGGGGACTCACAGATACGCAGTATTTT
TRBJ2-1 | many | TRBV6-1 | TRBD2 | CASRLAGGLYNEQFF | TGTGCCAGCAGACTAGCGGGAGGTTTGTACAATGAGCAGTTCTTC
TRBJ1-2 | NA | TRBV7-9 | NA | CASSLMSGVGGYTF | TGTGCCAGCAGCTTGATGTCGGGGGTGGGAGGCTACACCTTC
TRBJ2-5 | many | TRBV10-1 | TRBD1 | CASSKTGGAETQYF | TGCGCCAGCAGCAAAACAGGGGGCGCGGAGACCCAGTACTTC
TRBJ2-2 | many | TRBV20-1 | NA | CSASRVVGELFF | TGCAGTGCTAGCCGAGTTGTCGGGGAGCTGTTTTTT
TRBJ1-5 | many | TRBV20-1 | TRBD1 | CSATGQRGNQPQHF | TGCAGTGCTACGGGACAGAGAGGGAATCAGCCCCAGCATTTT
TRBJ2-1 | many | TRBV6-5 | NA | CASSYSRDEQFF | TGTGCCAGCAGTTACTCGAGAGATGAGCAGTTCTTC
TRBJ2-7 | NA | TRBV18 | NA | CASSQDNGQGYEQYF | TGTGCCAGCTCACAAGATAACGGGCAGGGCTACGAGCAGTACTTC
TRBJ2-1 | many | TRBV7-2 | NA | CASSLPGSRSYNEQFF | TGTGCCAGCAGCCTACCAGGTTCTCGCTCCTACAATGAGCAGTTCTTC
TRBJ1-1 | few | TRBV5-1 | NA | CASSTRGLGTEAFF | TGCGCCAGCAGTACCAGAGGGCTGGGCACTGAAGCTTTCTTT
TRBJ2-3 | NA | TRBV6-6 | NA | CASSYSFSGDSGVNTQYF | TGTGCCAGCAGTTACTCCTTTTCGGGGGACAGCGGGGTTAATACGCAGTATTTT
TRBJ2-3 | few | TRBV12-3/TRBV12-4 | NA | CASSFAGGTDTQYF | TGTGCCAGCAGTTTCGCTGGAGGCACAGATACGCAGTATTTT
TRBJ2-6 | many | TRBV20-1 | NA | CSARRGAPIGANVLTF | TGCAGTGCTCGCAGGGGGGCCCCAATAGGAGCCAACGTCCTGACTTTC
TRBJ2-7 | many | TRBV5-1 | NA | CASSLTDGTYEQYF | TGCGCCAGCAGCTTGACCGACGGTACCTACGAGCAGTACTTC
TRBJ1-1 | NA | TRBV9 | NA | CASSVAHNTEAFF | TGTGCCAGCAGCGTAGCCCATAACACTGAAGCTTTCTTT
TRBJ2-7 | many | TRBV5-4 | NA | CASSPYFPTGRGSYEQYF | TGTGCCAGCAGCCCCTACTTCCCTACGGGCAGGGGCTCCTACGAGCAGTACTTC
TRBJ2-5 | NA | TRBV7-6 | NA | CASSLGGTVSQETQYF | TGTGCCAGCAGCTTAGGTGGGACGGTGTCCCAAGAGACCCAGTACTTC
TRBJ2-7 | NA | TRBV29-1 | NA | CSVRQLTYEQYF | TGCAGCGTGAGACAGTTGACCTACGAGCAGTACTTC
TRBJ1-1 | NA | TRBV20-1 | NA | CQVGQLNQLYNTDAFF | TGCCAAGTCGGACAGCTAAATCAGTTATACAACACTGACGCTTTCTTT
TRBJ2-3 | many | TRBV4-2 | NA | CASSQDKGSTDTQYF | TGTGCCAGCAGCCAAGATAAAGGGAGCACAGATACGCAGTATTTT
TRBJ1-6 | NA | TRBV27 | NA | CARSLLFSPLHF | TGTGCCAGAAGTTTGCTGTTTTCACCCCTCCACTTT
TRBJ2-3 | many | TRBV28 | NA | CASSLEAGARDTQYF | TGTGCCAGCAGTTTAGAAGCGGGCGCCCGGGATACGCAGTATTTT
TRBJ1-2 | NA | TRBV20-1 | TRBD1 | CSAQTGTGPYGYTF | TGCAGTGCCCAAACCGGGACAGGGCCCTACGGCTACACCTTC
TRBJ2-7 | many | TRBV27 | NA | CASSLVVGPYEQYF | TGTGCCAGCAGTTTAGTGGTCGGTCCCTACGAGCAGTACTTC
TRBJ2-7 | few | TRBV20-1 | TRBD2 | CSGRTSASYEQYF | TGCAGTGGCCGGACTAGCGCCTCCTACGAGCAGTACTTC
TRBJ2-3 | NA | TRBV3-1 | NA | CASSQDQGLGTQYF | TGTGCCAGCAGCCAAGATCAGGGGCTAGGTACGCAGTATTTT
TRBJ1-5 | NA | TRBV12-5 | NA | CASAIPPSRAQHF | TGTGCTAGTGCTATCCCCCCCTCCCGGGCCCAGCATTTT
TRBJ2-5 | many | TRBV20-1 | TRBD2 | CSARGLAGETQYF | TGCAGTGCTCGGGGACTAGCGGGAGAGACCCAGTACTTC
TRBJ1-3 | many | TRBV12-3/TRBV12-4 | NA | CASSLLRGSGNTIYF | TGTGCCAGCAGTTTACTCAGGGGATCTGGAAACACCATATATTTT
TRBJ2-7 | NA | TRBV7-8 | TRBD1 | CASSGDYRTGTYEQYF | TGTGCCAGCAGCGGAGACTACAGGACAGGTACCTACGAGCAGTACTTC
TRBJ2-4 | few | TRBV29-1 | NA | CSVEVLAKNIQYF | TGCAGCGTGGAGGTTTTAGCCAAAAACATTCAGTACTTC
TRBJ1-2 | many | TRBV5-1 | NA | CASSLSLGYGYTF | TGCGCCAGCAGCTTGAGTCTGGGCTATGGCTACACCTTC
TRBJ2-3 | many | TRBV7-8 | TRBD1 | CASSLGQGGLDTQYF | TGTGCCAGCAGCTTAGGACAGGGCGGTTTAGATACGCAGTATTTT
TRBJ1-1 | many | TRBV7-6 | NA | CASSSDSNTEAFF | TGTGCCAGCAGCTCAGACAGTAACACTGAAGCTTTCTTT
TRBJ2-1 | many | TRBV3-1 | NA | CASSRSYGGNYNEQFF | TGTGCCAGCAGCCGAAGTTATGGGGGAAACTACAATGAGCAGTTCTTC
TRBJ1-3 | many | TRBV12-3/TRBV12-4 | TRBD1 | CASSSRDRGSGNTIYF | TGTGCCAGCAGTAGCCGGGACAGGGGTTCTGGAAACACCATATATTTT
TRBJ1-1 | many | TRBV25-1 | NA | CASSEVSVNTEAFF | TGTGCCAGCAGTGAGGTATCGGTGAACACTGAAGCTTTCTTT
TRBJ1-2 | NA | TRBV5-1 | NA | CASSLSSNYGYTF | TGCGCCAGCAGCTTAAGCTCTAACTATGGCTACACCTTC
TRBJ2-7 | many | TRBV6-1 | TRBD1 | CASSSPRQGWEQYF | TGTGCCAGCAGTTCCCCCCGACAGGGTTGGGAGCAGTACTTC
TRBJ2-1 | few | TRBV4-3 | NA | CASSQGGYGTLKINEQFF | TGCGCCAGCAGCCAAGGAGGCTACGGGACACTTAAAATCAATGAGCAGTTCTTC
TRBJ1-4 | many | TRBV4-1 | NA | CASSQDSGGSEKLFF | TGCGCCAGCAGCCAAGACTCGGGGGGCAGTGAAAAACTGTTTTTT
TRBJ2-7 | NA | TRBV24-1 | NA | CADTEGKRSYEQYF | TGTGCTGACACCGAGGGAAAACGATCCTACGAGCAGTACTTC
TRBJ2-1 | NA | TRBV5-1 | NA | CASTSHNEKFF | TGCGCCAGCACTAGTCACAATGAGAAGTTCTTC
TRBJ1-2 | many | TRBV12-3/TRBV12-4 | NA | CASRTGRYLSGYTF | TGTGCCAGCAGAACCGGGCGATACCTCTCGGGCTACACCTTC
TRBJ2-3 | many | TRBV29-1 | NA | CSVDGLRETDTQYF | TGCAGCGTTGATGGACTAAGGGAAACAGATACGCAGTATTTT
TRBJ1-1 | many | TRBV7-8 | TRBD1 | CASSLAPGGNTEAFF | TGTGCCAGCAGCTTAGCTCCAGGGGGGAACACTGAAGCTTTCTTT
TRBJ2-3 | medium-sized | TRBV20-1 | NA | CSAAAGRGTDTQYF | TGCAGTGCTGCCGCGGGAAGGGGCACAGATACGCAGTATTTT